The 9 T cell receptor beta chains below all came from one sample that was sequenced in a study of T cells expressing NK-cell markers. TCRdb reprocessed the 5' RACE reads and keeps a single row for each CDR3 protein, giving no DNA. Its table lists 350,000 to 500,000 distinct CDR3 sequences. Sequenced: blood T cells: a sorted CD56 or NKG2C T cell subset, CD4+ or CD8+ T cells, or bulk PBMC T cells (not recorded which). These receptors originate from a woman between 18 and 70 years old in good health.

The CDR3 spells CASSLLGPIQYF. This rearrangement joins TRBV5-5 to TRBJ2-4; with no DNA, the TCRdb D assignment of TRBD2 cannot be verified. Germline loops: CDR1 SGHKS, CDR2 YYEKEE (reference sequence). CDR3 length equals 12 residues.

The chain is built from TRBV10-2 and TRBJ2-1; TCRdb reports TRBD2, a call that lacks DNA to check it against. Germline lookup yields CDR1 WSHSY and CDR2 SAAADI. The CDR3 totals 14 residues. The CDR3 region is CASSKGEEYNEQFF.

V gene TRBV6-2 or TRBV6-3 combines with J gene TRBJ1-1. This CDR3 comprises 15 residues. In germline, CDR1 is MNHEY, CDR2 SVGEGT. The CDR3 protein is CASSYSMVENTEAFF.

This rearrangement joins TRBV20-1 to TRBJ2-2. Germline lookup yields CDR1 DFQATT and CDR2 SNEGSKA (reference sequence). The CDR3 spans 13 residues. CDR3 amino acids: CSARDGRTGELFF.

This sequence joins TRBV6-1 and TRBJ2-5; there is no DNA to check the TCRdb D call of TRBD1. The CDR3 spans 16 residues. Germline CDR1 and CDR2: MNHNS and SASEGT. The CDR3 region is CASSRGGGGLPETQYF.

The chain joins TRBV12-3 or TRBV12-4 to TRBJ1-2. The CDR3 totals 13 residues. CDR3 sequence reads: CASSLAGSYGYTF.

The rearrangement joins TRBV12-3 or TRBV12-4 to TRBJ2-1. The CDR3 is 13 residues long. CDR3: CASSFSVANEQFF.

The genes are TRBV20-1 and TRBJ1-5; TCRdb names TRBD1, which stays unverified in the absence of DNA. This CDR3 is 15 amino acids long. Germline loops: CDR1 DFQATT, CDR2 SNEGSKA (reference sequence). The CDR3 spells CSARDMGVGIKPQHF.

The chain uses TRBV6-2 or TRBV6-3 and TRBJ1-5; TCRdb outputs TRBD1, but without DNA this stays unchecked. The CDR3 spans 14 residues. In germline, CDR1 is MNHEY, CDR2 SVGEGT. Here the CDR3 reads CASSWTAFHQPQHF.